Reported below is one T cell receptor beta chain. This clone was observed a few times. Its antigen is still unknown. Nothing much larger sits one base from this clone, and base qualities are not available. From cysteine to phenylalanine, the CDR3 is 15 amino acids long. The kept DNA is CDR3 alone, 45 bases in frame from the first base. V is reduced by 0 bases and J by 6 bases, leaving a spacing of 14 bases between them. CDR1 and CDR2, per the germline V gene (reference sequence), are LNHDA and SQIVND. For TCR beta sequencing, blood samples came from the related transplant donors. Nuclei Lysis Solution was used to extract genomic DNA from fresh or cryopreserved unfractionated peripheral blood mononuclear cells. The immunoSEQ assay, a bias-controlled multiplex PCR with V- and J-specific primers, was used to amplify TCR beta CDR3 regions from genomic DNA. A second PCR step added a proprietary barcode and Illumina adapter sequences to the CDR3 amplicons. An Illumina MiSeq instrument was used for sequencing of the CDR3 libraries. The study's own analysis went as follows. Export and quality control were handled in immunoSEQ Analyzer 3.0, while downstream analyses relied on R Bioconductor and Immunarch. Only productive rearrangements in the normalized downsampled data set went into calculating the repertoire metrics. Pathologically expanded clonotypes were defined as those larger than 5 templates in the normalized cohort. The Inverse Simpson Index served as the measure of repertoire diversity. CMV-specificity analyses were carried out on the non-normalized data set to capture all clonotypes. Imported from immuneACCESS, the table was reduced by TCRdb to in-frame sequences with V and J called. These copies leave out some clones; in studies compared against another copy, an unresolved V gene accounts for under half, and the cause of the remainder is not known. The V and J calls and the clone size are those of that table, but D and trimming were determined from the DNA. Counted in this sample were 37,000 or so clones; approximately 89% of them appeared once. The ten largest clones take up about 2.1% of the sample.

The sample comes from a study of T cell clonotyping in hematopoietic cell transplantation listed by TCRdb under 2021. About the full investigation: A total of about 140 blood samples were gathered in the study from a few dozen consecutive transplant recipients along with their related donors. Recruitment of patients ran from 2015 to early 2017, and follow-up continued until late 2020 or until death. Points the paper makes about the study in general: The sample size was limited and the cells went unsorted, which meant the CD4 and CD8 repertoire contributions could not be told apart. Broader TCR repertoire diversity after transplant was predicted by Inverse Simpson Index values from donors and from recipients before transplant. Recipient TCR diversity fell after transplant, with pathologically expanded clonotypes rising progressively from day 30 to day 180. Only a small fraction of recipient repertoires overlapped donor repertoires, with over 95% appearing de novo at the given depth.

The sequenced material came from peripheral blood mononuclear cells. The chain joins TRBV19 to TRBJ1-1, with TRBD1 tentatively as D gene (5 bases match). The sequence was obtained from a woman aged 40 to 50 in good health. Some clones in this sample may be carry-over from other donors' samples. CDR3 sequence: CASSIDRGPGAEAFF. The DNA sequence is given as TGTGCCAGTAGTATAGATCGGGGACCTGGGGCTGAAGCTTTCTTT.